This record concerns one T cell receptor (beta chain) sequence. There is no known antigen for this receptor. Per-base quality was not reported, and no clone a single base away is much larger than it. Before TCR sequencing, CD3+CD4+ T cells were sorted from fresh PBMCs. These data originate in a study of immunodeficiency (dated by TCRdb to the late 2010s). A note on the overall study: To search for oligoclonality and VDJ recombination defects, the researchers carried out a repertoire analysis.

Genomic DNA was extracted using the QIAamp DNA Blood Mini Kit and was submitted for immunoSEQ repertoire analysis. A standard quantity of genomic DNA template was used for amplification of CDR3 regions by multiplex PCR. The PCR products underwent sequencing on an Illumina platform. Processing in the source paper ran as follows. Sequences were mapped to a reference, using V, D and J gene definitions from IMGT. To get rid of PCR and sequencing errors, closely related sequences were merged using a nearest-neighbor clustering algorithm. V, D and J usage in productive unique and total sequences was analyzed using ImmunoSEQ Analyzer tools and R version 3.6.1. TCRdb holds this immuneACCESS table with in-frame rearrangements only. Some clones are missing; in checked studies, unresolved V genes explain under half, and the rest has no known cause. That table furnishes V, J and clone size, whereas the DNA furnished D and trimming. The sample includes about 3,600 clones, with 91% observed a single time. 3.5% to 4.5% of the sample lies in the top ten.

From the cysteine up to the phenylalanine, the CDR3 has a length of 10 residues. The sequence is cut down to CDR3 DNA, 30 bases in frame from base 1. For CDR1 and CDR2, the germline V gene lists LGHNT and FRNRAP. V was cut back by 6 bases and J by 8 bases, leaving a gap of 7 bases between them. What the study reported, not specific to this receptor: Based on top-100 and total clonotype frequencies, severe oligoclonality showed up in patient CD8+ T cells, whereas patient CD4+ T cells did not show severe oligoclonality. Entropy comparisons showed n=3 (open circles) for patients versus healthy controls; a thymic development effect was only suggested as possible. CD4+ T cell V-J pairing and productive entropy appeared similar between patients and controls.

The sequencing sample was made of CD4+ T cells from blood. This receptor was obtained from a human donor in good health. Rearrangement joined TRBV12-5 to TRBJ1-2; no D segment can be confidently identified. The DNA reads TGTGCTAGTGGGACATACGGCTACACCTTC. Translated, this is CASGTYGYTF.